Below are 5 T cell receptor beta chains sequenced from a single sample in a study of blood T cell repertoires in COVID-19. The repertoire was sequenced with immunoSEQ multiplex PCR; TCRdb's copy has only in-frame clones and lacks some. This repertoire shows some 330,000 clones, approximately 84% found once; its top ten account for roughly 4%. The sample consisted of PBMCs or T cells enriched from blood (not recorded which). The receptors originated from a man aged 25-45 years who had recovered from COVID-19.

This clone was detected only once. The chain employs TRBV29-1 and TRBJ1-2; D not resolved. The length of the CDR3 is 12 residues. In germline, CDR1 is SQVTM, CDR2 ANQGSEA. V shed 4 bases and J shed 3 bases, with 9 bases lying between them. The CDR3 DNA sequence: TGCAGCGTTGTCTCGGGTTACTATGGCTACACCTTC. This encodes CSVVSGYYGYTF.

The chain recombines TRBV24-1 with TRBJ2-5; 8 nucleotides agree with TRBD1. Unmatched junction bases numbered 5, after V lost 4 bases and J lost 2 bases. CDR3 size: 15 residues. Germline values: CDR1 KGHDR, CDR2 SFDVKD. The CDR3 here is CATSDAGTGQETQYF. CDR3 nucleotides: TGTGCCACCAGTGACGCAGGGACAGGTCAAGAGACCCAGTACTTC.

This clone was observed a few times. The chain combines TRBV7-9 with TRBJ1-2; D possibly corresponds to TRBD1 (6 bases). The CDR3 contains 16 residues. The V and J ends lost 3 bases and 6 bases respectively, with 20 bases between them. Germline V gene sequence: CDR1 SEHNR, CDR2 FQNEAQ (reference sequence). The CDR3 nucleotides are TGTGCCAGCAGCTTTCGAAGCCAGGCAGGGGAGAATGGCTACACCTTC. Translating it yields CASSFRSQAGENGYTF.

The chain joins TRBV2 to TRBJ2-1; 7 bases fit TRBD2. The junction had 10 bases not matched to a gene; V was cut back by 6 bases and J by 2 bases. The V gene's germline CDR1 is SNHLY and CDR2 FYNNEI. The CDR3 has 16 residues. In DNA form, the CDR3 reads TGTGCCAGCAGCTCCAATCTAGCGGCAACCTACAATGAGCAGTTCTTC. Protein: CASSSNLAATYNEQFF.

The chain links TRBV28 to TRBJ2-1, with TRBD2 as a possible D gene (5 bases). V lost 2 bases and J lost 15, with 23 bases in between. The CDR3 is 15 amino acids. CDR1 is MDHEN and CDR2 is SYDVKM in the germline V gene. This CDR3 reads CASSLPTSRADGGFF. The CDR3 region has the DNA TGTGCCAGCAGTTTACCCACAAGCAGAGCGGACGGAGGGTTCTTC. Full variable domain (rest looked up from reference TRBV28 and TRBJ2-1): DVKVTQSSRYLVKRTGEKVFLECVQDMDHENMFWYRQDPGLGLRLIYFSYDVKMKEKGDIPEGYSVSREKKERFSLILESASTNQTSMYLCASSLPTSRADGGFFGPGTRLTVL.